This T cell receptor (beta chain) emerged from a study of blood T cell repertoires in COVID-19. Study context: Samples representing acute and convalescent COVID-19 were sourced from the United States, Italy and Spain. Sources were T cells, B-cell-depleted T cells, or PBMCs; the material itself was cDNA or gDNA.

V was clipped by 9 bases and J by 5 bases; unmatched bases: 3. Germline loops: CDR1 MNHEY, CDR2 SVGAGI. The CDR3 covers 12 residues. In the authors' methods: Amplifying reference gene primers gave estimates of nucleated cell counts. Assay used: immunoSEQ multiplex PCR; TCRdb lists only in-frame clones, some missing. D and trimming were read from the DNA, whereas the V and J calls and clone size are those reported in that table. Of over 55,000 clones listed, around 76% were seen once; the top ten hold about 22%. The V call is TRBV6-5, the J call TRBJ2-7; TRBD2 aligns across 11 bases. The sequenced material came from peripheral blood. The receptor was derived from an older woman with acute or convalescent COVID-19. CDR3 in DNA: TGTGCCAGTACGACTAGCGGGGACGAGCAGTACTTC. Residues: CASTTSGDEQYF.